Presented here are 4 T cell receptor beta chains from one specimen sequenced in a study of blood T cell repertoires in COVID-19. TCRdb's copy holds only in-frame clones and misses some; the assay was immunoSEQ multiplex PCR. The table records over 45,000 clones, 65% to 85% of them present only once. The source material was peripheral blood. These receptors were taken from a man aged 65-85 years with acute or convalescent COVID-19.

This clone appeared a single time. The rearrangement joins TRBV6-5 to TRBJ2-3, with TRBD1 as a possible D gene (5 bases). From germline, CDR1 is MNHEY and CDR2 SVGAGI. V lost 10 bases and J 2 bases, leaving 10 bases between the germline ends. CDR3 length: 12 residues. As DNA, the CDR3 is TGTGCCATCAAGGACACCACAGATACGCAGTATTTT. It is translated as CAIKDTTDTQYF.

The chain joins TRBV7-2 to TRBJ1-4; 7 nucleotides agree with TRBD1. The CDR3 length is 13 residues. The V gene end was trimmed by 8 bases and the J gene end by 8 bases; junction bases not matched to a gene: 8. Per germline, CDR1 SGHTA and CDR2 FQGNSA. The CDR3 nucleotides are TGTGCCAGCGGGCGACAGGGCTCAGAAAAACTGTTTTTT. This gives the protein CASGRQGSEKLFF.

J is TRBJ2-7 and V is TRBV19; TRBD1 agrees at 10 bases. Germline values: CDR1 LNHDA, CDR2 SQIVND (reference sequence). The J segment lost 6 bases and the V segment lost 6 bases, leaving 8 bases of the junction unmatched. The CDR3 has 14 amino acids. CDR3 sequence: CASSRQGARGEQYF. In DNA form, the CDR3 reads TGTGCCAGTAGCCGACAGGGGGCGCGTGGCGAGCAGTACTTC.

This clone was recorded a few times. The gene calls are TRBV6-1 and TRBJ1-2, with D possibly TRBD1 on 6 matching bases. Trimming shortened V by 0 bases and J by 0 bases, and 8 bases separated the two germline ends. This CDR3 is 15 amino acids long. CDR1 MNHNS and CDR2 SASEGT come from the germline V gene. DNA for the CDR3: TGTGCCAGCAGTGAAGCTTGGGGGCCTAACTATGGCTACACCTTC. This sequence encodes CASSEAWGPNYGYTF.